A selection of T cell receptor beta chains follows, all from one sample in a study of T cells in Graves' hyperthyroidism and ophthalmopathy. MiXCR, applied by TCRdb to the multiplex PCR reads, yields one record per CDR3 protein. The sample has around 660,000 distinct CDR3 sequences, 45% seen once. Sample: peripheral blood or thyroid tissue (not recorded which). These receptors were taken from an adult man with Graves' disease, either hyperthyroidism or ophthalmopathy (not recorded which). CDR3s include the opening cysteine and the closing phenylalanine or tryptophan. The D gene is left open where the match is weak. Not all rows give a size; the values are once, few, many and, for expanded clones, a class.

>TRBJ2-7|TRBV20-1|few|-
TGCAGTGCTAGCCAAACCTACGAGCAGTACTTC
CSASQTYEQYF
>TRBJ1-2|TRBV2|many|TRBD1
TGTGCCAGCAGTGACCTGGACAGGGGGGATGGCTACACCTTC
CASSDLDRGDGYTF
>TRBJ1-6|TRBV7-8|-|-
TGTGCCAGCAGCGTCGGGACGGGGGGAAATTCACCCCTCCACTTT
CASSVGTGGNSPLHF
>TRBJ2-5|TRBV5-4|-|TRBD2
TGTGCCAGCAGCTTGGTAGGACTAGCGGGGACCCAGTACTTC
CASSLVGLAGTQYF
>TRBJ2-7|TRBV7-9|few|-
TGTGCCAGCAGCCAGCTGGAGCTACCCTGGGGCGAGCAGTACTTC
CASSQLELPWGEQYF
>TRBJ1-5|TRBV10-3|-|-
TGTGCCATCGGTAGGGACATTAATCAGCCCCAGCATTTT
CAIGRDINQPQHF
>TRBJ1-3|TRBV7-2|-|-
TGTGCCAGCAGGGACAGAGCCTCTGGAAACACCATATATTTT
CASRDRASGNTIYF
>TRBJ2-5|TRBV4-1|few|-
TGCGCCAGCAGCCTCTACCACAAAGAAGAGACCCAGTACTTC
CASSLYHKEETQYF
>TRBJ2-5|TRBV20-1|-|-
TGCAGTGCTAAACGGGAGACCAGGGGGGAGACCCAGTACTTC
CSAKRETRGETQYF
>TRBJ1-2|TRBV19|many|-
TGTGCCAGTAGTCTGACAGTGTCCTATGGCTACACCTTC
CASSLTVSYGYTF
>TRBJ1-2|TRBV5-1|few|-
TGCGCCAGCAGCCGCGGCCATGGCTGGGATGGCTACACCTTC
CASSRGHGWDGYTF
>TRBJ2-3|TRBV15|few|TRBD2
TGTGCCACCAGCAGAGAGCGACTAGCGGGAGATACGCAGTATTTT
CATSRERLAGDTQYF
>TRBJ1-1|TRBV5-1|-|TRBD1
TGCGCCAGCAGCAACCGGGACAGGGAAAATAATGAAGCTTTCTTT
CASSNRDRENNEAFF
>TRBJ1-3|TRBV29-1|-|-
TGCAGCGTTGTTGGCGAGTCTGGAAACACCATATATTTT
CSVVGESGNTIYF
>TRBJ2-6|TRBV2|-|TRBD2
TGTGCCAGCAGTGTTTCGGGGGGCCTGACTTTC
CASSVSGGLTF
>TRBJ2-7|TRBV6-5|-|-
TGTGCCAGCTCCCCTTTGGGCCGCGAGCAGTACTTC
CASSPLGREQYF
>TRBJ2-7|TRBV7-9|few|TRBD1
TGTGCCAGCGGGGCTCAGACAGGGTCCTCCTACGAGCAGTACTTC
CASGAQTGSSYEQYF
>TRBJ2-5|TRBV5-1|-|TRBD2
TGCGCCAGCAGCTTGGCAGGAACTAGCGGAGTGAAAGAGACCCAGTACTTC
CASSLAGTSGVKETQYF
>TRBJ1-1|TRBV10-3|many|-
TGTGCCATCAGTGAGGCCCTCGGGGGAGGGAACACTGAAGCTTTCTTT
CAISEALGGGNTEAFF
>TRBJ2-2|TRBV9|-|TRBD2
TGTGCCAGCAGCGTAGCCAAGAGCGGGGGGAACACCGGGGAGCTGTTTTTT
CASSVAKSGGNTGELFF
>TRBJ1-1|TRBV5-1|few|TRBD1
TGCGCCAGCAGCGACCGACAGGGAAGGCCTGAAGCTTTCTTT
CASSDRQGRPEAFF
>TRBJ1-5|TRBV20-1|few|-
TGCAGTGCTTTGGCGGGGACTGGCAATCAGCCCCAGCATTTT
CSALAGTGNQPQHF
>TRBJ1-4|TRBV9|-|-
TGTGCCAGCAGCGTAGCGGCCTTTGCAACTAATGAAAAACTGTTTTTT
CASSVAAFATNEKLFF
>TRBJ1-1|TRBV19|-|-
TGTGCCAGTAGTATGGGGACATCCCTCGAGGGACCTGAAGCTTTCTTT
CASSMGTSLEGPEAFF
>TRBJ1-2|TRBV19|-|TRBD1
TGTGCCAGTAGAACAGGGGGCGCGCTCCTCTATGGCTACACCTTC
CASRTGGALLYGYTF
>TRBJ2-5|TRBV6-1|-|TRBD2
TGTGCCAGCAGTGAGCCCAGCGGGAGGGCGAGAGAGACCCAGTACTTC
CASSEPSGRARETQYF
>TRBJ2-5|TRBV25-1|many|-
TGTGCCAGCAGTGAATATCGGTCACAACAAGAGACCCAGTACTTC
CASSEYRSQQETQYF
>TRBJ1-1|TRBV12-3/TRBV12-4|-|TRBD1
TGTGCCAGCAGCCAGAAAGCAGGGGGCACTGAAGCTTTCTTT
CASSQKAGGTEAFF
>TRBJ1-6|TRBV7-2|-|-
TGTGCCAGCAGCTTAGTAGGGAGGGGAACTAATTCACCCCTCCACTTT
CASSLVGRGTNSPLHF
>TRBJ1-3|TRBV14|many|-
TGTGCCAGCAGCCAATCGAGCAACACCATATATTTT
CASSQSSNTIYF
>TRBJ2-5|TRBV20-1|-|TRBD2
TGCAGTGCTAGCGCCAGGCTAGCGGGGTGGCAAGAGACCCAGTACTTC
CSASARLAGWQETQYF
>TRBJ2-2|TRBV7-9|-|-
TGTGCCAGCAGCTCCCCAGACAGAGACACCGGGGAGCTGTTTTTT
CASSSPDRDTGELFF
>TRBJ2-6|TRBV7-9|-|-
TGTGCCAGCAGCCAAGATTCGGGGCTCGGCCTGACTTTC
CASSQDSGLGLTF
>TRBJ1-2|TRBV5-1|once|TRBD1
TGCGCCAGCAGGACAGGGGAAATGAATGGCTACACCTTC
CASRTGEMNGYTF
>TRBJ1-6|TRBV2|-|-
TGTGCCAGCAGTGAAGAAATGGGGGCGGGTAATTCACCCCTCCACTTT
CASSEEMGAGNSPLHF
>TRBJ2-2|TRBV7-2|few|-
TGTGCCAGCAGCCCCCTGGGTCGGGAAAACACCGGGGAGCTGTTTTTT
CASSPLGRENTGELFF
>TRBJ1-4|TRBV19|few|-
TGTGCCAGTGCAGAGACAACTAATGAAAAACTGTTTTTT
CASAETTNEKLFF
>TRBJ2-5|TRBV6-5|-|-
TGTGCCATCTCCCGTAGGGAGGCTCGAGAGACCCAGTACTTC
CAISRREARETQYF
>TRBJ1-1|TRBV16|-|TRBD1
TGTGCCAGCAGCCAATGGACAGGGCGGACTGAAGCTTTCTTT
CASSQWTGRTEAFF
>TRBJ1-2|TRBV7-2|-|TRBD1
TGTGCCAGCAGCTTCCGGGACAGGGGGATGAACTATGGCTACACCTTC
CASSFRDRGMNYGYTF
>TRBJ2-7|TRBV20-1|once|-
TGCAGTGCTAGAGTTATCGAGAGGGCGGGCTACAAGCAGTACTTC
CSARVIERAGYKQYF